The source of this T cell receptor (beta chain) is a study of blood T cell repertoires in COVID-19 (TCRdb year 2020). Study-level background: Samples from collaborators originated in the United States, Italy and Spain and spanned both the acute and convalescent phases of COVID-19. The prospective study material was composed of cDNA or gDNA derived from T cells, B-cell-depleted T cells, or PBMCs. The dataset comprised deeply sampled blood TCRbeta repertoires from subjects exposed to, actively infected with, or recovered from COVID-19. The repertoires were released in a freely available public database intended as a resource for research on the immune response to SARS-CoV-2. Samples were obtained from the ongoing ImmuneRACE study (first 160 participants) and from about 1,300 subjects provided by 6 global collaborators. The sample metadata nearly always contained a de-identified subject ID, COVID-19 status, age in years and sex. Where available, HLA class I and class II types were taken from metadata supplied by the sample provider and were not determined by assay-based typing. General study outcomes and caveats: Clinical and demographic metadata were provided uncurated, with the amount varying by source and participant.

One collaborating source in Seattle enrolled patients while the patients were actively infected and followed the patients over time throughout the course of disease. The collaborating institutions used their own protocols to collect whole blood in K2EDTA tubes. For TCRbeta analysis, collaborator samples were shipped as frozen whole blood, as isolated PBMCs, or as DNA extracted from either sample type. As to this clone: The antigen it recognizes is unknown. Base qualities are not provided; no much larger clone lies one nucleotide away.

The CDR3 has 16 amino acids, counting the end cysteine and phenylalanine. The sequence is cut down to CDR3 DNA, 48 bases in frame from base 1. CDR1 is given as SGHTA and CDR2 as FQGNSA, both from the germline V gene. V and J are trimmed by 3 bases and 0 bases, and the gene matches miss 5 bases of the junction. The immunoSEQ Assay, a bias-controlled multiplex PCR, was used to amplify TCRbeta CDR3 regions from genomic DNA. In the source study's methods: The number of nucleated cells in each sample was estimated by amplification of reference gene primers within the assay. Sequence reads were collapsed and filtered to measure the absolute abundance of every unique TCRbeta CDR3 rearrangement. Productive Simpson clonality was computed per sample as the square root of Simpson's diversity index over productive rearrangements. The table was pulled from immuneACCESS by TCRdb, which kept in-frame rearrangements only. Such tables lose some clones; where checked, under half of the loss comes from unresolved V genes, and the rest has no known cause. Clonal size and the V and J genes are those of that table, whereas D and trimming came from the DNA. Present in this sample are about 390,000 clones, around 87% of which were seen just once. The leading ten clones occupy about 2.3% of the sample.

The clonotype comes from a woman in her fifties or sixties with COVID-19, enrolled during active disease. The rearranged chain carries TRBV7-2 and TRBJ1-5; 7 bases in the middle match TRBD1. The sequenced sample consisted of peripheral blood. CDR3 region: CASSLGQINSNQPQHF. Here is the DNA: TGTGCCAGCAGCTTGGGACAGATTAATAGCAATCAGCCCCAGCATTTT.